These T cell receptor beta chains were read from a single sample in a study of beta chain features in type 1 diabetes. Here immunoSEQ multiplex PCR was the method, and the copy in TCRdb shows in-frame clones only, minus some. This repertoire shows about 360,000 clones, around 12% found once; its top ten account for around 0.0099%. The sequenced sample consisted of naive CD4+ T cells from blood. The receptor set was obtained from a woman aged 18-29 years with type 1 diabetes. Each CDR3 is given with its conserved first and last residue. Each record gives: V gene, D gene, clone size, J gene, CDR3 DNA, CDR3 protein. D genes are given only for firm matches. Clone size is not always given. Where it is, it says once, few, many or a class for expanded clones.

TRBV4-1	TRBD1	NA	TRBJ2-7	TGCGCCAGCAGCCAACCGGGACAGGCCTACGAGCAGTACTTC	CASSQPGQAYEQYF
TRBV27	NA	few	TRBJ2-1	TGTGCCAGCAATTCGGGATCGCGTGAGCAGTTCTTC	CASNSGSREQFF
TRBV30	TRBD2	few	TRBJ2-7	TGTGCCTGGAGTGTAGGGAACTCGGGAGGGGGCGAGCAGTACTTC	CAWSVGNSGGGEQYF
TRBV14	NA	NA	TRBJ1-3	TGTGCCAGCAGCCTGTGGAGAGGGATGGTTGGAAACACCATATATTTT	CASSLWRGMVGNTIYF
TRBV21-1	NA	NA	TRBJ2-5	TGTGCCAGCAGCACGCGACTAGCGGGGGGGCAAAAGACCCAGTACTTC	CASSTRLAGGQKTQYF
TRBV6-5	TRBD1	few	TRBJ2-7	TGTGCCATCAGCGGGACAGGGGGCATGGGCGAGCAGTACTTC	CAISGTGGMGEQYF
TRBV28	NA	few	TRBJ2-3	TGTGCCAGCAGTTTTGGACTTAACTTGGGTACGCAGTATTTT	CASSFGLNLGTQYF
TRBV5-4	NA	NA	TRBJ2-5	TGTGCCAGCAGCCCCTCTAGTCTTCCGTACCAAGAGACCCAGTACTTC	CASSPSSLPYQETQYF
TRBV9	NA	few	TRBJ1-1	TGTGCCAGCAGCGCTGGGCCCAGCCGGAACACTGAAGCTTTCTTT	CASSAGPSRNTEAFF
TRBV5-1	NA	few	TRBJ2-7	TGCGCCAGCACCTCGGCGGGCTCCTACGAGCAGTACTTC	CASTSAGSYEQYF
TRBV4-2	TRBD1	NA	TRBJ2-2	TGTGCCAGCAGCCTCCCCCCGGGACAGGAGAACACCGGGGAGCTGTTTTTT	CASSLPPGQENTGELFF
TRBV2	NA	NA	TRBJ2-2	TGTGCCAGCACGGGCCCCCTCGGGAGCGCCGGGGAGCTGTTTTTT	CASTGPLGSAGELFF
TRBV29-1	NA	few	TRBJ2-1	TGCAGCGTTGATCTGGGGGGTGAGCAGTTCTTC	CSVDLGGEQFF
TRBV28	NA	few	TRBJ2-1	TGTGCCAGCAGACGAATGACTTCGAGCTCCTACAATGAGCAGTTCTTC	CASRRMTSSSYNEQFF
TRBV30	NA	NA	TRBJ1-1	TGTGCCTGGGTCCCTGTCGACAGTTTGAACACTGAAGCTTTCTTT	CAWVPVDSLNTEAFF
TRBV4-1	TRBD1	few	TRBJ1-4	TGCGCCAGCAGCCGACCACAGGGGGCCGGGAATGAAAAACTGTTTTTT	CASSRPQGAGNEKLFF